This is a list of T cell receptor beta chains from one sample in a study of blood T cell repertoires in COVID-19. The method was immunoSEQ multiplex PCR; TCRdb's version includes in-frame clones alone and lacks a portion of them. The table records over 55,000 clones, almost 85% of them present only once. The sequencing sample was made of peripheral blood. These TCRs come from a man in his forties or fifties with active COVID-19. Both conserved end residues are part of each CDR3. The D gene is left open where the match is weak. Expanded clones get a size class; other rows say once, few or many, or leave the size out.

clone_size,d_call,j_call,v_call,cdr3_nt,cdr3_aa
few,-,TRBJ2-7,TRBV6-5,TGTGCCAGCAGTACCCGCGACGAGCAGTACTTC,CASSTRDEQYF
once,-,TRBJ1-6,TRBV6-5,TGTGCCAGCGCCAGGGTGAAAAATTCACCCCTCCACTTT,CASARVKNSPLHF
-,-,TRBJ2-1,TRBV11-1,TGTGCCAGCAGCCCCACAGCCACCTACAATGAGCAGTTCTTC,CASSPTATYNEQFF
-,TRBD1,TRBJ2-3,TRBV11-2,TGTGCCAGCAGCCCGGACAGGGGACCCACAGATACGCAGTATTTT,CASSPDRGPTDTQYF
-,-,TRBJ2-6,TRBV6-6,TGTGCCAGCACCTCCGGGTGGGTTGGGGCCAACGTCCTGACTTTC,CASTSGWVGANVLTF
-,-,TRBJ1-6,TRBV4-3,TGCGCCAGCAGCCAAGAGGGGACACTCAATTCACCCCTCCACTTT,CASSQEGTLNSPLHF
-,TRBD1,TRBJ2-2,TRBV30,TGTGCCTGGAGCGGGACAGGCCGCAGGACCGGGGAGCTGTTTTTT,CAWSGTGRRTGELFF
once,TRBD2,TRBJ2-2,TRBV6-5,TGTGCCAGCATCCCAGCGGGGGCCGGGGAGCTGTTTTTT,CASIPAGAGELFF
-,-,TRBJ2-5,TRBV12-3/TRBV12-4,TGTGCCAGCAGTTCCGACACGCGGACCCAGTACTTC,CASSSDTRTQYF
-,-,TRBJ2-7,TRBV4-2,TGTGCCAGCAGTCCATTCCAGGGAGGTTCGTACGAGCAGTACTTC,CASSPFQGGSYEQYF
-,-,TRBJ2-3,TRBV30,TGTGCCTGGACCGGGGGCACAGATACGCAGTATTTT,CAWTGGTDTQYF
once,-,TRBJ2-3,TRBV2,TGTGCCAGCAGTGATTACTGGTATACGCAGTATTTT,CASSDYWYTQYF
-,-,TRBJ1-1,TRBV25-1,TGTGCCAGCAGTGTTGTGGGCCGCACTGAAGCTTTCTTT,CASSVVGRTEAFF
-,TRBD1,TRBJ1-2,TRBV5-5,TGTGCCAGCAGCTTGGGACCAGGGGGTTTTTATGGCTACACCTTC,CASSLGPGGFYGYTF
-,-,TRBJ2-3,TRBV4-1,TGCGCCAGCAGCCAAGAGGGGGGGCGGCCAGATACGCAGTATTTT,CASSQEGGRPDTQYF
once,-,TRBJ1-5,TRBV30,TGTGCCTGGAGTTCCTCGAGCAATCAGCCCCAGCATTTT,CAWSSSSNQPQHF
-,TRBD2,TRBJ2-7,TRBV7-8,TGTGCCAGCACCCGGACTAGCACTTACTCCTACGAGCAGTACTTC,CASTRTSTYSYEQYF
-,TRBD1,TRBJ2-5,TRBV7-8,TGTGCCAGCAGCGAACGGGACAGGGGGCGCGAAAAGACCCAGTACTTC,CASSERDRGREKTQYF
-,TRBD1,TRBJ1-1,TRBV7-9,TGTGCCAGCAGCTGGTCGACAGGGGCTGAAGCTTTCTTT,CASSWSTGAEAFF
few,-,TRBJ2-1,TRBV5-1,TGCGCCAGCAGCTTGGCACAGACCCTACCTTACAATGAGCAGTTCTTC,CASSLAQTLPYNEQFF
-,-,TRBJ2-1,TRBV7-9,TGTGCCAGCACCGATCGGCGAGGCTTGGACAATGAGCAGTTCTTC,CASTDRRGLDNEQFF
-,-,TRBJ2-1,TRBV6-2/TRBV6-3,TGTGCCAGCAGCCACTTAAGGGGGGGAGTCTACAATGAGCAGTTCTTC,CASSHLRGGVYNEQFF
-,TRBD1,TRBJ1-5,TRBV29-1,TGCAGGCAAGACAGGGGGTCAGGGCCCCAGCATTTT,CRQDRGSGPQHF
-,-,TRBJ2-3,TRBV12-3/TRBV12-4,TGTGCCAGCAGTTCCAAGACTGGACTCGACCGTTTT,CASSSKTGLDRF
-,-,TRBJ1-1,TRBV7-9,TGTGCCAGCAGCCCCAGAGGGCAGGATGAAGCTTTCTTT,CASSPRGQDEAFF
-,-,TRBJ1-1,TRBV29-1,TGCAGCGTTATAGTGAACACTGAAGCTTTCTTT,CSVIVNTEAFF
-,TRBD2,TRBJ2-3,TRBV4-3,TGCGCCAGCAGCCCAGGACTAGCGGGGGGCACAGATACGCAGTATTTT,CASSPGLAGGTDTQYF
-,-,TRBJ1-2,TRBV19,TGTGCCACTGGTCCCAGGATGACAGACTATGGCTACACCTTC,CATGPRMTDYGYTF
-,-,TRBJ2-7,TRBV7-8,TGTGCCAGCAGCTTAGAGGCCTTCAGGACCTACGAGCAGTACTTC,CASSLEAFRTYEQYF
-,-,TRBJ2-1,TRBV7-8,TGTGCCAGCAGCCCCAGACAGCGCTCCTACAATGAGCAGTTCTTC,CASSPRQRSYNEQFF
-,TRBD1,TRBJ1-1,TRBV5-1,TGCGCCAGCAGCCTTCGGACAGGAATGAACACTGAAGCTTTCTTT,CASSLRTGMNTEAFF
-,-,TRBJ1-1,TRBV2,TGTGCCAGCAGTAATTACGGCGACAGGAACACTGAAGCTTTCTTT,CASSNYGDRNTEAFF
-,-,TRBJ1-5,TRBV15,TGTGCCACCAGCGCCGGCAGGGGCCTTAATCAGCCCCAGCATTTT,CATSAGRGLNQPQHF
-,-,TRBJ2-7,TRBV29-1,TGCAGCGTTGGAAGGGACACCGGCTCCTACGAGCAGTACTTC,CSVGRDTGSYEQYF
once,-,TRBJ2-7,TRBV18,TGTGCCAGCTCACCTAGCGGAAACTACGAGCAGTACTTC,CASSPSGNYEQYF
once,-,TRBJ1-2,TRBV15,TGTGCCACCAGCAGAACCGGGGGGGGCTATGGCTACACCTTC,CATSRTGGGYGYTF
-,-,TRBJ1-6,TRBV7-8,TGTGCCAGCAGCCTCCAGTGGGGCCCGGCTTCACCCCTCCACTTT,CASSLQWGPASPLHF
-,-,TRBJ2-5,TRBV15,TGTGCCACCAGCAGAGATAGGGCGGGCGTCCAGACCCAGTACTTC,CATSRDRAGVQTQYF
-,TRBD2,TRBJ2-5,TRBV3-1/TRBV3-2,TGTGCCAGCAGCCCGCGGGGGAGCGGCGAGACCCAGTACTTC,CASSPRGSGETQYF
few,-,TRBJ2-7,TRBV9,TGTGCCAGCAGCGTAGGGGACACCTCCTACGAGCAGTACTTC,CASSVGDTSYEQYF
-,-,TRBJ1-1,TRBV6-4,TGTGCCAGCAGTGCCTCGGACGGGGACACTGAAGCTTTCTTT,CASSASDGDTEAFF
-,-,TRBJ2-7,TRBV5-1,TGCGCCAGCAGCCTGACCCCAGGGGCCTACGAGCAGTACTTC,CASSLTPGAYEQYF
-,-,TRBJ1-4,TRBV6-5,TGTGCCAGCAGGACAAAGCGGGAAAAACTGTTTTTT,CASRTKREKLFF
-,TRBD1,TRBJ1-2,TRBV6-2/TRBV6-3,TGTGCCAGCAGCTTAACTGGGACAGGGCAGTATGGCTACACCTTC,CASSLTGTGQYGYTF
-,TRBD1,TRBJ2-7,TRBV6-6,TGTGCCAGCAACCTCGGAAAGACAGGGGCTTCGTACGAGCAGTACTTC,CASNLGKTGASYEQYF
-,-,TRBJ1-6,TRBV6-4,TGTGCCAGCAGTCCCGGGTTCAATTCACCCCTCCACTTT,CASSPGFNSPLHF
-,TRBD2,TRBJ2-1,TRBV29-1,TGCAGCCAGAGGCTAGCGGGAGTCGAGAATGAGCAGTTCTTC,CSQRLAGVENEQFF
-,-,TRBJ2-2,TRBV7-2,TGTGCCAGCAGCTTCGACAGATCGAACACCGGGGAGCTGTTTTTT,CASSFDRSNTGELFF
-,TRBD2,TRBJ2-3,TRBV14,TGTGCCAGCAGCCGGCGGACTAGCGGCACAGATACGCAGTATTTT,CASSRRTSGTDTQYF
-,-,TRBJ1-2,TRBV27,TGTGCCAGCAGTTTACGGCGGGACTATGGCTACACCTTC,CASSLRRDYGYTF
-,TRBD2,TRBJ2-2,TRBV5-6,TGTGCCAGCAGCTTGGTGACTAGCGGGAGTCTCAGGGAGCTGTTTTTT,CASSLVTSGSLRELFF
-,TRBD1,TRBJ2-7,TRBV7-6,TGTGCCAGCAGCCCTGTCCCGGGACAGGTCGAGCAGTACTTC,CASSPVPGQVEQYF
-,TRBD2,TRBJ2-7,TRBV5-1,TGCGCCAGCAGCTTGGTAGTGCGGGGGGGCAACTCCTACGAGCAGTACTTC,CASSLVVRGGNSYEQYF
-,-,TRBJ2-7,TRBV6-2/TRBV6-3,TGTGCCAGCAGTTACTCGGTATCGGCAGGAAGTACCTACGAGCAGTACTTC,CASSYSVSAGSTYEQYF
few,TRBD1,TRBJ2-2,TRBV7-6,TGTGCCAGCAGCTCCAGGGGGCGCGGCACCGGGGAGCTGTTTTTT,CASSSRGRGTGELFF